This TCR beta chain was documented in a study of Ad26.COV2.S vaccination and SARS-CoV-2 variants. Overall study context: As a participant in COV1001, the donor was in the Ad26.COV2.S trial arm.

Study-wide results and caveats: Higher spike-specific TCR breadth was found in vaccine recipients than in placebo recipients.

Assay used: immunoSEQ multiplex PCR; TCRdb lists only in-frame clones, some missing. The repertoire holds around 400,000 clones, 70% to 90% seen once, with about 1.9% in the top ten. Described treatment: roughly 18 received Ad26.COV2.S at low or high dose, single or two shots; a few received placebo; per-sample allocation not given. On day 63 after the first injection, vaccine and placebo recipients gave samples. A Boston donor was an adult aged 18-55 years. An Ad26 vector expressing Wuhan-strain SARS-CoV-2 spike served as the vaccine. CDR3 length: 15 residues. The V gene end was trimmed by 4 bases and the J gene end by 4 bases; junction bases not matched to a gene: 7. CDR1 LGHDT and CDR2 YNNKEL come from the germline V gene (reference sequence). Notes on this clone: The antigen is not known.

The TCR originated in a person aged 18-65 years who received the Ad26.COV2.S COVID-19 vaccine or a placebo. The material was peripheral blood, obtained in a trial of Ad26.COV2.S vaccine versus placebo. The chain joins TRBV3-1 (or the pseudogene TRBV3-2) to TRBJ2-7, with TRBD2 matching over 10 bases. The CDR3 reads CASSPPSGRQYEQYF. The CDR3 nucleotides are TGTGCCAGCAGCCCGCCTAGCGGGAGACAATACGAGCAGTACTTC.